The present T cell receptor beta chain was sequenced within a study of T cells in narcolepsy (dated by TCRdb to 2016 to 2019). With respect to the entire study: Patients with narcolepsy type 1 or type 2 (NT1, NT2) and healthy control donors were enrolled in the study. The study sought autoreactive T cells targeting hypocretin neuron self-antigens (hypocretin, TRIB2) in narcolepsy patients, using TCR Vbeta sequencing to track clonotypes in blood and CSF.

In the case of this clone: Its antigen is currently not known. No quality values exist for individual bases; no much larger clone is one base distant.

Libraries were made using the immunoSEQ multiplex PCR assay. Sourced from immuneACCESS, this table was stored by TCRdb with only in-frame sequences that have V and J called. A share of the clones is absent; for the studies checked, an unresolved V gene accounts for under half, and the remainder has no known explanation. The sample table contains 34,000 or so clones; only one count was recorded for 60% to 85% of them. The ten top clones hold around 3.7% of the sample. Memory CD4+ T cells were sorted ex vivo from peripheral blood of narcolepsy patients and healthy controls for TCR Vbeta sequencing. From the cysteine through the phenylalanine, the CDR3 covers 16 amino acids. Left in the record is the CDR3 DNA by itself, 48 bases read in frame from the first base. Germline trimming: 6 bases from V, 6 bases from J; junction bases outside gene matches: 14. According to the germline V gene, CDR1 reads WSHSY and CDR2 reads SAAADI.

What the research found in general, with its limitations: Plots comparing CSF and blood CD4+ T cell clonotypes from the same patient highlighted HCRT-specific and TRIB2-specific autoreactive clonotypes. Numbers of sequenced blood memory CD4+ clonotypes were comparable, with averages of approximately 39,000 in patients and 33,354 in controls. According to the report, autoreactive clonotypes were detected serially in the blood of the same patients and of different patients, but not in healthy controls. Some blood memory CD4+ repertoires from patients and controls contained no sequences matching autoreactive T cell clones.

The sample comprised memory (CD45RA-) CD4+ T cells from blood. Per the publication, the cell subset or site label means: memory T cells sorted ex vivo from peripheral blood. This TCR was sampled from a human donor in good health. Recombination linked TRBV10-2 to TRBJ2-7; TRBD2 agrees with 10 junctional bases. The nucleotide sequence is TGCGCCAGCAGCATAGCTTCCCGGACTAGCGGTCCCGAGCAGTACTTC. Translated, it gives CASSIASRTSGPEQYF.